The 20 T cell receptor beta chains reported below all come from one sample, sequenced in a study of blood T cell repertoires in COVID-19. This table comes from immunoSEQ multiplex PCR, and its TCRdb copy is limited to in-frame clones, with some not included. This table has 26,000 or so clones, roughly 90% appearing once. The specimen was peripheral blood. The source is a human donor in a cohort sampled during active COVID-19.

The chain joins TRBV27 to TRBJ2-7, with 9 bases that match TRBD2. The germline V gene encodes CDR1 MNHEY and CDR2 SMNVEV (reference sequence). The CDR3 contains 16 residues. The trim removed 5 bases at V and 3 bases at J, leaving 11 bases unmatched. For the CDR3, the DNA is TGTGCCAGCAGTCCGGAAAGCGGGAGGAAGAACTACGAGCAGTACTTC. This sequence encodes CASSPESGRKNYEQYF.

This chain uses TRBV6-5 with TRBJ2-7, with 9 nucleotides matching TRBD2. Per germline, CDR1 MNHEY and CDR2 SVGAGI. V was pared by 1 base and J by 7 bases, with 11 bases of the junction left unmatched. The CDR3 sequence is 16 residues long. The CDR3 spells CASSYFPGLAVVEQYF. The CDR3 bases are TGTGCCAGCAGTTACTTCCCGGGACTAGCAGTAGTAGAGCAGTACTTC.

The chain links TRBV5-5 to TRBJ2-7, with a tentative D call TRBD1 (5 bases). The germline gives CDR1 SGHKS, CDR2 YYEKEE (reference sequence). The CDR3 consists of 12 residues. The ends were cut back, 5 bases at V and 5 bases at J, with 11 bases in the middle. The CDR3 DNA reads TGTGCCAGCAGGTTTGACAGAGACGAGCAGTACTTC. Its translation is CASRFDRDEQYF.

The rearrangement links TRBV29-1 to TRBJ2-2; 7 nucleotides match TRBD1. This CDR3 has 13 amino acids. V lost 6 bases and J lost 4; bases outside the gene matches: 5. Germline V gives CDR1 SQVTM, CDR2 ANQGSEA. CDR3 DNA sequence: TGCAGCGTCCAACAGGGGATCACCGGGGAGCTGTTTTTT. Its protein product is CSVQQGITGELFF.

The J gene is TRBJ2-1, the V gene TRBV7-9; weak D call: TRBD2 (5 bases). The CDR3 contains 11 residues. CDR1 SEHNR and CDR2 FQNEAQ come from the germline V gene (reference sequence). V was pared by 8 bases and J by 7 bases, with 9 bases between. CDR3 coding DNA: TGTGCCAGCGGGAGAGTAAATGAGCAGTTCTTC. Protein sequence: CASGRVNEQFF.

The chain uses TRBV24-1 and TRBJ1-5; tentatively, D is TRBD1 (5 bases). This CDR3 contains 14 residues. The V and J ends lost 3 bases and 7 bases respectively, with 12 bases between them. Germline V gene sequence: CDR1 KGHDR, CDR2 SFDVKD. CDR3 bases: TGTGCCACCAGTGATACGACAGCCTGGCAGCCCCAGCATTTT. This gives the protein CATSDTTAWQPQHF.

This clone appeared a few times. The V call is TRBV19, the J call TRBJ1-2, with a tentative D call TRBD1 (5 bases). Trimming pared 5 bases from V and 4 bases from J, leaving 14 bases between. The germline gives CDR1 LNHDA, CDR2 SQIVND (reference sequence). The CDR3 totals 14 residues. In nucleotides, the CDR3 is TGTGCCAGTAGTCGGGACTCCCGGGTCTATGGCTACACCTTC. Its protein product is CASSRDSRVYGYTF.

The CDR3, as DNA: TGTGCCAGCAAGGCGGGCACGATGAACACTGAAGCTTTCTTT. This codes for CASKAGTMNTEAFF. The chain joins TRBV6-5 to TRBJ1-1; D not resolved. The germline V gene has CDR1 MNHEY and CDR2 SVGAGI. V was pared by 7 bases and J by 0 bases, with 12 bases between. The CDR3 covers 14 residues.

As DNA, the CDR3 is TGTGCCAGCAGGACAGGGGGCGGAGATGGCTACACCTTC. Translating it yields CASRTGGGDGYTF. The chain employs TRBV28 and TRBJ1-2; the match to TRBD1 covers 10 bases. The CDR3 contains 13 residues. Germline values: CDR1 MDHEN, CDR2 SYDVKM. After removal of 6 bases from V and 6 bases from J, the junction contained 4 bases not matched to a gene.

CDR3 sequence: CASSPDRGTETQYF. CDR3 coding DNA: TGTGCCAGCAGCCCGGACAGGGGGACAGAGACCCAGTACTTC. This sequence joins TRBV7-2 and TRBJ2-5; 10 bases agree with TRBD1. Germline trimming cut 5 bases from V and 4 bases from J; bases unmatched to any gene: 4. The length of the CDR3 is 14 residues. CDR1 is SGHTA, CDR2 FQGNSA, per germline.

The genes are TRBV2 and TRBJ2-7; 7 nucleotides match TRBD1. This CDR3 has 13 residues. The germline gives CDR1 SNHLY, CDR2 FYNNEI. V lost 6 bases and J lost 1; bases outside the gene matches: 3. This CDR3 reads CASRRQGSYEQYF. Written as DNA, the CDR3 is TGTGCCAGCAGAAGACAGGGTTCCTACGAGCAGTACTTC.

The V gene is TRBV28, the J gene TRBJ1-1, with D possibly matching TRBD1 (5 bases). This CDR3 is built from 15 residues. Germline V CDR1 and CDR2: MDHEN, SYDVKM. V was shortened by 3 bases and J by 6 bases, with 17 bases between the two germline ends. The CDR3 loop reads CASSFWSNGGPEAFF. As DNA, the CDR3 is TGTGCCAGCAGTTTCTGGTCCAACGGGGGACCTGAAGCTTTCTTT.

This sequence joins TRBV3-1 (or the pseudogene TRBV3-2) and TRBJ1-5; unclear D gene. Deletions cut 5 bases from V and 1 base from J, with 12 bases between. The CDR3 is 15 amino acids. Germline loops: CDR1 LGHDT, CDR2 YNNKEL (reference sequence). CDR3 sequence: CASSRSQASNQPQHF. The CDR3 nucleotides are TGTGCCAGCAGCAGATCCCAGGCGAGCAATCAGCCCCAGCATTTT.

The chain employs TRBV10-1 and TRBJ1-4; TRBD1 matches 10 bases. Looked up from germline, CDR1 is WNHNN and CDR2 is SYGVQD (reference sequence). After removal of 4 bases from V and 10 bases from J, the junction contained 12 bases not matched to a gene. This CDR3 contains 16 residues. The CDR3 DNA is TGCGCCAGCAGTGCTTTCCCGGGACAGGGGCAGGGAAAACTGTTTTTT. It is translated as CASSAFPGQGQGKLFF.

Worth noting for this clone: Additional DNA sequences in this sample encode the identical CDR3. The chain employs TRBV10-3 and TRBJ1-3, with 7 bases fitting TRBD1. With 3 bases clipped from V and 1 base from J, the junction kept 3 bases outside the gene matches. The germline V gene encodes CDR1 ENHRY and CDR2 SYGVKD. CDR3 length: 15 residues. The CDR3 DNA follows: TGTGCCATCAGTGAAGGGGGCCGATCTGGAAACACCATATATTTT. Translation gives CAISEGGRSGNTIYF.

The rearrangement joins TRBV7-9 to TRBJ2-1; TRBD1 agrees at 9 bases. Trimming cost V 5 bases and J 7 bases; bases outside gene matches: 6. Germline CDR1 reads SEHNR; CDR2 reads FQNEAQ (reference sequence). The CDR3 is 14 amino acids. CDR3 loop: CASSPGTGSNEQFF. The CDR3 DNA follows: TGTGCCAGCAGCCCAGGGACAGGGTCGAATGAGCAGTTCTTC.

The chain's CDR3 is CASSLFADSPLHF. The CDR3 DNA reads as TGTGCCAGCTCTCTGTTCGCGGATTCACCCCTCCACTTT. The chain carries TRBV18 and TRBJ1-6; D uncertain. The V end lost 6 bases, the J end lost 8 bases, and 11 bases lay between the germline ends. This CDR3 is built from 13 residues. Germline V gene data show CDR1 as KGHSH and CDR2 as LQKENI.

The V gene is TRBV5-8, the J gene TRBJ2-7; 7 nucleotides align to TRBD1. The germline gives CDR1 SGHTS, CDR2 YDEGEE. The CDR3 length is 13 residues. Unmatched junction bases numbered 7, after V lost 5 bases and J lost 5 bases. CDR3 sequence reads: CASRYGTVDEQYF. In DNA form, the CDR3 reads TGTGCCAGCAGATACGGGACAGTTGACGAGCAGTACTTC.

The J gene is TRBJ1-1, the V gene TRBV5-8, with D possibly matching TRBD1 (5 bases). The V end lost 3 bases, the J end lost 1 base, and 16 bases lay between the germline ends. CDR1 is SGHTS and CDR2 is YDEGEE in the germline V gene. This CDR3 has 16 residues. The CDR3 DNA reads TGTGCCAGCAGCTCAGACCGGGGGACGTGGAACACTGAAGCTTTCTTT. This translates into CASSSDRGTWNTEAFF.

This clone appeared once. This chain joins TRBV6-4 and TRBJ2-7, with 10 positions matching TRBD1. With V trimmed by 6 bases and J by 1 base, 6 bases remained unmatched. The length of the CDR3 is 15 residues. Looked up from germline, CDR1 is MRHNA and CDR2 is SNTAGT. The CDR3 spells CASSRGQGGSYEQYF. The CDR3 nucleotides read TGTGCCAGCAGCCGAGGACAGGGGGGGTCCTACGAGCAGTACTTC.